This entry lists 9 T cell receptor beta chains sequenced from one sample in a study of CD8+ T cells in alopecia areata. Extracted RNA was reverse transcribed, and the resulting cDNA served as sequencing template. Clones were read by immunoSEQ multiplex PCR, and TCRdb kept only the in-frame ones, dropping some. The sample gives about 69,000 clones, approximately 61% of which show up once; 17% is in the top ten. This sample comprised CD8+ T cells sorted from blood, obtained at week 0. The receptor source for this set is a human donor with alopecia areata.

This clone was counted between two and nine times. The gene calls are TRBV11-2 and TRBJ2-7; D may be TRBD2 (5 bases). CDR1 is SGHAT, CDR2 FQNNGV, per germline. The CDR3 length is 16 residues. The V and J ends lost 5 bases and 0 bases respectively, with 17 bases between them. CDR3 loop: CASSGGSWQSSYEQYF. The CDR3 DNA reads as TGTGCCAGCAGCGGAGGTTCCTGGCAGAGCTCCTACGAGCAGTACTTC.

In this sample, this clone turned up many times. This chain links TRBV7-2 with TRBJ2-3; 12 bases line up with TRBD2. V was pared by 3 bases and J by 5 bases, with 3 bases of the junction left unmatched. CDR3 length equals 15 residues. Germline values: CDR1 SGHTA, CDR2 FQGNSA. CDR3 DNA sequence: TGTGCCAGCAGCTTGCCTAGCGGGGGGGGAGATACGCAGTATTTT. It specifies CASSLPSGGGDTQYF.

The chain has TRBV27 and TRBJ1-2, with TRBD1 identical over 8 bases. This CDR3 has 18 residues. Germline V lookup: CDR1 MNHEY, CDR2 SMNVEV (reference sequence). V lost 6 bases to trimming and J lost 11 bases; unmatched junction nucleotides: 26. The CDR3 reads CASSFLPGQAYPQDGYTF. The CDR3 region has the DNA TGTGCCAGCAGCTTCTTACCGGGACAGGCCTACCCCCAAGACGGGTACACCTTC.

The genes are TRBV5-6 and TRBJ2-3, with D possibly matching TRBD2 (5 bases). The V and J ends lost 4 bases and 2 bases respectively, with 14 bases between them. CDR1 and CDR2 from the germline V gene are SGHDT and YYEEEE. The CDR3 consists of 15 residues. CDR3 sequence (DNA): TGTGCCAGCAGCCCGAGGGAACTGCCCACAGATACGCAGTATTTT. The encoded protein is CASSPRELPTDTQYF. The whole variable domain, filled in from reference TRBV5-6 and TRBJ2-3, reads DAGVTQSPTHLIKTRGQQVTLRCSPKSGHDTVSWYQQALGQGPQFIFQYYEEEERQRGNFPDRFSGHQFPNYSSELNVNALLLGDSALYLCASSPRELPTDTQYFGPGTRLTVL.

The chain links TRBV29-1 to TRBJ2-7; no firm D call. Between the trimmed V and J ends, which lost 3 bases and 5 bases, there was a span of 14 bases. Germline V gene lookup returns CDR1 SQVTM and CDR2 ANQGSEA. This CDR3 has 13 amino acids. For the CDR3, the DNA is TGCAGCGTTGAGCCCCGTGGAGAGAACGAGCAGTACTTC. Translating it yields CSVEPRGENEQYF.

The chain employs TRBV9 and TRBJ2-3; 9 positions agree with TRBD1. The CDR3 consists of 15 residues. With 3 bases clipped from V and 3 bases from J, the junction kept 5 bases outside the gene matches. The germline V gene encodes CDR1 SGDLS and CDR2 YYNGEE. The CDR3 sequence: CASSDFGQGTDTQYF. In DNA form, the CDR3 reads TGTGCCAGCAGCGACTTTGGACAGGGGACAGATACGCAGTATTTT.

The rearrangement joins TRBV6-5 to TRBJ2-1, with D unclear. Trimming removed 0 bases from V and 4 bases from J, with 4 bases in between. This CDR3 spans 13 amino acids. Germline V lookup: CDR1 MNHEY, CDR2 SVGAGI. The CDR3 loop reads CASSYSIYNEQFF. In DNA form, the CDR3 reads TGTGCCAGCAGTTACTCGATTTACAATGAGCAGTTCTTC.

The gene calls are TRBV15 and TRBJ1-2, with D possibly TRBD1 on 5 matching bases. The V end lost 3 bases, the J end lost 4 bases, and 12 bases lay between the germline ends. The CDR3 covers 14 residues. Germline CDR1 and CDR2: LNHNV and YYDKDF (reference sequence). The CDR3 coding sequence is TGTGCCACCAGCAGTGATAGGGGCCTCTATGGCTACACCTTC. Its translation is CATSSDRGLYGYTF.

The gene calls are TRBV18 and TRBJ2-1; 7 positions agree with TRBD2. The CDR3 is 16 residues long. The germline V gene encodes CDR1 KGHSH and CDR2 LQKENI. V dropped 3 bases and J dropped 3; count of bases not matched to a gene: 8. This chain's CDR3 is CASSPTRERIYNEQFF. For the CDR3, the DNA is TGTGCCAGCTCACCTACGCGGGAGAGAATCTACAATGAGCAGTTCTTC.